This T cell receptor beta chain is from a study of PD-L1 blockade in urothelial cancer. As for the study in general: Of 30 or so patients, twenty-five were males with bladder-origin urothelial cancer. Study observations and caveats: A pretreatment blood TCR clonality that fell below the median predicted better progression-free and overall survival.

Regarding time point: pretreatment peripheral blood. Each patient gave between 1 and 8 samples, pretreatment and on-treatment. A note on this clone: The antigen is undetermined.

Repertoires were generated with immunoSEQ multiplex PCR, while TCRdb's copy carries only in-frame clones and drops some. The sample shows 95,000 to 100,000 clones, around 86% of them seen only once. The CDR3 is made up of 12 amino acids. CDR1 and CDR2 (germline): ENHRY, SYGVKD. With 5 bases removed from V and 9 bases from J, the gap between germline ends came to 11 bases. This chain uses TRBV10-3 with TRBJ2-4; maybe TRBD1 (6 bases). The TCR sequence derives from a man aged 60 to 75 with urothelial cancer. Sequencing used PBMCs, obtained around atezolizumab (anti-PD-L1) treatment. CDR3 in amino acids: CAISTGPGIQYF. For the CDR3, the DNA is TGTGCCATCAGTACAGGGCCGGGCATTCAGTACTTC.